This T cell receptor beta chain was recovered during a study of blood T cell repertoires in COVID-19. In the study overall: Acute-phase and convalescent COVID-19 samples originated in the United States, Italy and Spain. Sources were T cells, B-cell-depleted T cells, or PBMCs; the material itself was cDNA or gDNA.

Measured with immunoSEQ multiplex PCR; TCRdb has only the in-frame clones, and not every one. The sample has approximately 240,000 clones, about 86% seen once. The CDR3 runs to 15 residues. V was clipped by 5 bases and J by 9 bases, with 19 bases between them. Germline lookup yields CDR1 MNHEY and CDR2 SVGAGI. The material sequenced was peripheral blood. This chain links TRBV6-5 with TRBJ2-2, with D possibly matching TRBD2 (5 bases). This clonotype was obtained from a woman aged 55-70 years with acute or convalescent COVID-19. CDR3 nucleotides: TGTGCCAGCAGTACAGAGGGCCGGGGTTGGAGGGAGCTGTTTTTT. Amino acids: CASSTEGRGWRELFF.